Below, 22 T cell receptor beta chains from the same sample are listed, as sequenced in a study of T cell responses to AZD1222 COVID-19 vaccine (dated by TCRdb to the early 2020s). The library was prepared using the immunoSEQ multiplex PCR assay. TCRdb holds this immuneACCESS table with in-frame rearrangements only. Some clones are missing; in checked studies, unresolved V genes explain under half, and the rest has no known cause. Present in this sample are over 120,000 clones, about 92% of which were seen just once. Together, the top ten hold 1.5% to 2% of the sample. The time point label here, explained by the study, means: baseline before first vaccination. This specimen was peripheral blood, taken on day 0 of AZD1222 vaccination. The receptors were sampled from an adult in good health.

The chain has TRBV28 and TRBJ2-2; unclear D gene. Germline V lookup: CDR1 MDHEN, CDR2 SYDVKM. This CDR3 is built from 15 residues. V shed 2 bases and J shed 0 bases, with 7 bases lying between them. The CDR3 coding sequence is TGTGCCAGCAGTTTAAGGTCCCCGAACACCGGGGAGCTGTTTTTT. It is translated as CASSLRSPNTGELFF.

The chain combines TRBV24-1 with TRBJ2-5, with D hard to call. V lost 5 bases to trimming and J lost 4 bases, with 13 bases between them. Germline CDR1 is KGHDR and CDR2 is SFDVKD. The CDR3 consists of 14 residues. The CDR3 DNA is TGTGCCACCAGTGGTAACAAAGTCGGAGAGACCCAGTACTTC. Protein: CATSGNKVGETQYF.

V and J are TRBV4-1 and TRBJ1-5, with D perhaps TRBD1 (5 bases). V was cut by 6 bases and J by 6 bases, with 18 bases left in between. CDR3 size: 15 residues. The germline CDR1 and CDR2 sequences are MGHRA and YSYEKL. The CDR3 is CASSSRVGEVQPQHF. As DNA, the CDR3 is TGCGCCAGCAGTTCTAGGGTAGGGGAAGTTCAGCCCCAGCATTTT.

The chain couples TRBV5-1 to TRBJ1-2, with TRBD1 as a possible D gene (6 bases). Trimming took 4 bases from V and 0 from J, leaving 19 bases between them. This CDR3 comprises 17 residues. CDR1 is SGHRS and CDR2 is YFSETQ in the germline V gene. The CDR3 sequence is CASSLTPGASTNYGYTF. DNA of the CDR3: TGCGCCAGCAGCCTTACACCGGGGGCTAGCACTAACTATGGCTACACCTTC.

The chain is built from TRBV7-9 and TRBJ2-1; 8 bases map to TRBD1. The V gene's germline CDR1 is SEHNR and CDR2 FQNEAQ (reference sequence). The CDR3 runs to 17 residues. V lost 6 bases, J lost 2 bases, and 12 bases stayed unmatched. As DNA, the CDR3 is TGTGCCAGCAGTCCCGACAGGGGCCCAAACACCTACAATGAGCAGTTCTTC. Encoded protein: CASSPDRGPNTYNEQFF.

This chain joins TRBV5-4 and TRBJ1-1; D possibly corresponds to TRBD1 (5 bases). V shed 4 bases and J shed 7 bases, with 11 bases lying between them. This CDR3 comprises 12 residues. Germline loops: CDR1 SGHNT, CDR2 YYREEE (reference sequence). CDR3 nucleotides: TGTGCCAGCAGCGAACTCACAGGTGAAGCTTTCTTT. It codes for CASSELTGEAFF.

The chain employs TRBV2 and TRBJ1-2; D is perhaps TRBD1 (5 bases). The germline V gene encodes CDR1 SNHLY and CDR2 FYNNEI. This CDR3 is built from 13 residues. The V gene lost 6 bases and the J gene lost 7 bases, with 15 bases spanning the gap. CDR3 residues: CASRETVGGGYTF. CDR3 DNA: TGTGCCAGCAGGGAGACAGTCGGGGGTGGCTACACCTTC. Supplemented by reference TRBV2 and TRBJ1-2, the full variable domain reads EPEVTQTPSHQVTQMGQEVILRCVPISNHLYFYWYRQILGQKVEFLVSFYNNEISEKSEIFDDQFSVERPDGSNFTLKIRSTKLEDSAMYFCASRETVGGGYTFGSGTRLTVV.

This rearrangement joins TRBV14 to TRBJ1-1; D gene unclear. The CDR3 loop spans 16 amino acids. Trimming removed 1 base from V and 1 base from J, with 13 bases in between. Germline V gene sequence: CDR1 SGHDN, CDR2 FVKESK. The CDR3 reads CASSQAYGRGNTEAFF. DNA for the CDR3: TGTGCCAGCAGCCAAGCTTATGGCCGAGGGAACACTGAAGCTTTCTTT.

The V call is TRBV6-6, the J call TRBJ2-7; 11 nucleotides line up with TRBD2. Germline values: CDR1 MNHNY, CDR2 SVGAGI (reference sequence). The CDR3 length is 15 residues. The V gene end was trimmed by 1 base and the J gene end by 4 bases; junction bases not matched to a gene: 3. CDR3 coding DNA: TGTGCCAGCAGTTACTTCCTAGCGGGGGGATACGAGCAGTACTTC. It encodes CASSYFLAGGYEQYF.

The chain combines TRBV6-5 with TRBJ1-2, with 8 bases that match TRBD1. Germline assignment: CDR1 MNHEY and CDR2 SVGAGI. The CDR3 sequence is 12 residues long. Trimming cost V 9 bases and J 5 bases; bases outside gene matches: 5. The CDR3 protein is CARKDRVYGYTF. DNA for the CDR3: TGTGCCAGGAAGGACAGGGTTTATGGCTACACCTTC.

This clone was detected only a few times. The V gene is TRBV3-1 (or the pseudogene TRBV3-2), the J gene TRBJ2-1; D is uncertain. Germline V lookup: CDR1 LGHDT, CDR2 YNNKEL (reference sequence). V was clipped by 1 base and J by 10 bases, with 17 bases between them. The CDR3 is 15 amino acids. CDR3: CASSQARPQSREQFF. The CDR3 DNA is TGTGCCAGCAGCCAAGCCCGACCCCAGTCTCGCGAGCAGTTCTTC.

The chain employs TRBV30 and TRBJ1-4; D unclear. Trimming cost V 4 bases and J 1 base, with 13 bases left between them. This CDR3 region has 15 residues. Germline V lookup: CDR1 GTSNPN, CDR2 SVGIG (reference sequence). CDR3 nucleotides: TGTGCCTGGACCCCGTACTCCGTAACTAATGAAAAACTGTTTTTT. The encoded protein is CAWTPYSVTNEKLFF. Full variable domain (outside the CDR3, taken from reference TRBV30 and TRBJ1-4): SQTIHQWPATLVQPVGSPLSLECTVEGTSNPNLYWYRQAAGRGLQLLFYSVGIGQISSEVPQNLSASRPQDRQFILSSKKLLLSDSGFYLCAWTPYSVTNEKLFFGSGTQLSVL.

V is TRBV7-2 and J is TRBJ2-3; D perhaps matches TRBD2 (7 bases). This CDR3 comprises 16 residues. V shed 5 bases and J shed 5 bases, with 20 bases lying between them. Germline V lookup: CDR1 SGHTA, CDR2 FQGNSA. The CDR3 reads CASSLLGGAGRDTQYF. The CDR3 nucleotides are TGTGCCAGCAGCCTCCTAGGGGGGGCCGGTAGAGATACGCAGTATTTT.

This chain joins TRBV27 and TRBJ2-1, with TRBD2 matching 13 bases. The CDR3 spans 15 residues. V lost 6 bases and J lost 1; bases outside the gene matches: 0. In germline, CDR1 is MNHEY, CDR2 SMNVEV (reference sequence). CDR3 in amino acids: CASRLAGGSYNEQFF. The CDR3 nucleotides are TGTGCCAGCAGACTAGCGGGGGGGTCCTACAATGAGCAGTTCTTC.

This clone was found once. The chain couples TRBV6-5 to TRBJ2-7; a weak D match, TRBD1 (5 bases). The CDR3 has 14 amino acids. The V end was cut by 10 bases, the J end by 6 bases, with 22 bases between. Germline V gene lookup returns CDR1 MNHEY and CDR2 SVGAGI. CDR3 region: CATTGRSRNTEQYF. In nucleotides, the CDR3 is TGTGCCACCACAGGACGGTCCAGGAACACCGAGCAGTACTTC.

The chain couples TRBV5-1 to TRBJ2-3; the D is unclear. Per germline, CDR1 SGHRS and CDR2 YFSETQ. The V end lost 4 bases, the J end lost 4 bases, and 13 bases lay between the germline ends. The CDR3 runs 14 residues. CDR3 sequence reads: CASSIGVYADTQYF. DNA of the CDR3: TGCGCCAGCAGCATTGGGGTTTACGCAGATACGCAGTATTTT.

The genes are TRBV18 and TRBJ2-7; D is possibly TRBD2 (7 bases). Deletions cut 2 bases from V and 4 bases from J, with 15 bases between. Germline V gene lookup returns CDR1 KGHSH and CDR2 LQKENI. CDR3 length: 15 residues. CDR3 residues: CASSPFGGQVYEQYF. Here the CDR3 DNA reads TGTGCCAGCTCACCATTCGGGGGGCAAGTGTACGAGCAGTACTTC.

The genes are TRBV6-2 or TRBV6-3 and TRBJ1-6, with 7 bases fitting TRBD1. The CDR3 is 15 amino acids. V lost 6 bases to trimming and J lost 5 bases; unmatched junction nucleotides: 7. Germline-derived CDR1 and CDR2 are MNHEY and SVGEGT. CDR3 DNA: TGTGCCAGCAGCCCTCGGGACAGAGATAATTCACCCCTCCACTTT. Its translation is CASSPRDRDNSPLHF.

The gene calls are TRBV6-5 and TRBJ1-6, with TRBD1 matching 7 bases. The CDR3 spans 16 residues. Looked up from germline, CDR1 is MNHEY and CDR2 is SVGAGI. V trimming: 1 base; J trimming: 7 bases; junction bases outside the gene matches: 7. The CDR3 sequence is CASSYLPTGLNSPLHF. The CDR3 region has the DNA TGTGCCAGCAGTTACTTACCGACAGGGTTGAATTCACCCCTCCACTTT.

The chain carries TRBV29-1 and TRBJ1-2; D is ambiguous. From germline, CDR1 is SQVTM and CDR2 ANQGSEA. The CDR3 has 13 amino acids. V was shortened by 0 bases and J by 4 bases, with 9 bases between the two germline ends. CDR3 region: CSVEDELVYGYTF. CDR3 bases: TGCAGCGTTGAAGACGAGTTGGTCTATGGCTACACCTTC. Full variable domain (outside the CDR3, taken from reference TRBV29-1 and TRBJ1-2): SAVISQKPSRDICQRGTSLTIQCQVDSQVTMMFWYRQQPGQSLTLIATANQGSEATYESGFVIDKFPISRPNLTFSTLTVSNMSPEDSSIYLCSVEDELVYGYTFGSGTRLTVV.

This chain links TRBV18 with TRBJ1-5; D gene unclear. The V end lost 1 base, the J end lost 7 bases, and 14 bases lay between the germline ends. The CDR3 extends over 15 amino acids. The V gene's germline CDR1 is KGHSH and CDR2 LQKENI. Here the CDR3 reads CASSPRAASYQPQHF. The CDR3 DNA is TGTGCCAGCTCACCACGGGCAGCCTCCTACCAGCCCCAGCATTTT.

V is TRBV18 and J is TRBJ2-7; no firm D call. CDR1 and CDR2 (germline): KGHSH, LQKENI. V was pared by 4 bases and J by 2 bases, with 6 bases between. This CDR3 region has 12 residues. CDR3 bases: TGTGCCAGCTCACTCCGTGCCTACGAGCAGTACTTC. Its protein is CASSLRAYEQYF.